The present entry profiles one T cell receptor (beta chain) with its context. The CDR3 loop spans 15 amino acids. CDR1 and CDR2 (germline): MNHEY, SMNVEV (reference sequence). Trimming pared 8 bases from V and 0 bases from J, leaving 14 bases between. This record comes from a study of blood T cell repertoires in COVID-19. At the level of the study: The analysed material was cDNA or gDNA that came from T cells, B-cell-depleted T cells, or PBMCs.

The data were produced by immunoSEQ multiplex PCR, yet TCRdb's version contains in-frame clones alone and is incomplete. The table lists about 140,000 clones, 70% to 90% of them singletons. The sample taken for sequencing was peripheral blood. The TCR comes from a man in his forties or fifties with acute or convalescent COVID-19. The chain joins TRBV27 to TRBJ1-5, with D maybe TRBD1 (6 bases). In DNA, the CDR3 is TGTGCCAGCTCGTGGACAGCGAATAGCAATCAGCCCCAGCATTTT. Protein: CASSWTANSNQPQHF.